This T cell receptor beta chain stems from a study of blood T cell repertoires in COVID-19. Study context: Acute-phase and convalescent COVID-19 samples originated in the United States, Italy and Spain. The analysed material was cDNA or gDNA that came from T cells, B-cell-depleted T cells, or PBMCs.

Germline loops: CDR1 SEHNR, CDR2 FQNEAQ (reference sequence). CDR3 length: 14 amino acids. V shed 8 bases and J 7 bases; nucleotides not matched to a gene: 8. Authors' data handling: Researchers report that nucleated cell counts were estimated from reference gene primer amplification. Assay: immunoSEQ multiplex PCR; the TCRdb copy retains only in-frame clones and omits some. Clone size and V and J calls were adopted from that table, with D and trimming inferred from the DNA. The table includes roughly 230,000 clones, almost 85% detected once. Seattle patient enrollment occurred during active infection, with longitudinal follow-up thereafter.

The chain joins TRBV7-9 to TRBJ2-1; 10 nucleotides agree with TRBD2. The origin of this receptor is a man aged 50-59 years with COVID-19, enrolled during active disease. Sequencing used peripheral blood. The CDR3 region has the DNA TGTGCCAGCCCCGCTAGCGGGGGATTGAATGAGCAGTTCTTC. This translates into CASPASGGLNEQFF.